A selection of T cell receptor beta chains follows, all from one sample in a study of blood T cells in healthy people across ages. Each CDR3 protein is one row after TCRdb ran MiXCR on the 5' RACE reads. The sample holds roughly 1.9 million distinct CDR3 sequences, approximately 39% seen once. Sequencing was done on a sample of blood. The receptors originated from a human donor in good health. The CDR3 runs from the conserved cysteine through the conserved F or W. Fields, in order: D gene, V gene, clone size, J gene, CDR3 DNA, CDR3 protein. D genes are given only for firm matches. Part of the rows lack a size; the others show once, few, many or a class for expanded clones.

d_call: -; v_call: TRBV5-1; clone_size: few; j_call: TRBJ1-1; cdr3_nt: TGCGCCAGCAGCTTGGCGGTCAACTTGAACACTGAAGCTTTCTTT; cdr3_aa: CASSLAVNLNTEAFF
d_call: -; v_call: TRBV7-2; clone_size: -; j_call: TRBJ2-1; cdr3_nt: TGTGCCAGCAGCCCATTTATGTGGAGTTCCAATGAGCAGTTCTTC; cdr3_aa: CASSPFMWSSNEQFF
d_call: -; v_call: TRBV6-5; clone_size: few; j_call: TRBJ2-7; cdr3_nt: TGTGCCAGCAGTTACAAAATCGGCGAGCAGTACTTC; cdr3_aa: CASSYKIGEQYF
d_call: -; v_call: TRBV28; clone_size: -; j_call: TRBJ1-2; cdr3_nt: TGTGCCAGCAATCTCAGGGGTTTTGGCTACACCTTC; cdr3_aa: CASNLRGFGYTF
d_call: TRBD1; v_call: TRBV7-2; clone_size: few; j_call: TRBJ2-7; cdr3_nt: TGTGCCAGCAACGAGCAACAGGGGGCGCAAGAGCAGTACTTC; cdr3_aa: CASNEQQGAQEQYF
d_call: TRBD1; v_call: TRBV12-3/TRBV12-4; clone_size: few; j_call: TRBJ2-7; cdr3_nt: TGTGCCAGCACCGCAATCTACAGGGGCGAGCAGTACTTC; cdr3_aa: CASTAIYRGEQYF
d_call: -; v_call: TRBV20-1; clone_size: -; j_call: TRBJ1-1; cdr3_nt: TGCAGTGCTAGAGATCCATCTCGGGAGGGAGGAAGAACTGAAGCTTTCTTT; cdr3_aa: CSARDPSREGGRTEAFF
d_call: -; v_call: TRBV29-1; clone_size: many; j_call: TRBJ1-1; cdr3_nt: TGCAGCGTTGATAGTGGTTGGGGGATGAACACTGAAGCTTTCTTT; cdr3_aa: CSVDSGWGMNTEAFF
d_call: -; v_call: TRBV4-3; clone_size: -; j_call: TRBJ2-4; cdr3_nt: TGCGCCAGCAGCCGCTTACTTCAGGGTCTAGACATTCAGTACTTC; cdr3_aa: CASSRLLQGLDIQYF
d_call: -; v_call: TRBV6-2/TRBV6-3; clone_size: -; j_call: TRBJ1-1; cdr3_nt: TGTGCCAGCAGTTACTCCTTTAGGAACACTGAAGCTTTCTTT; cdr3_aa: CASSYSFRNTEAFF
d_call: TRBD2; v_call: TRBV7-3; clone_size: -; j_call: TRBJ2-7; cdr3_nt: TGTGCCAGCAGCCTCCACGGGGGAGCGGGGGTTTACGAGCAGTACTTC; cdr3_aa: CASSLHGGAGVYEQYF
d_call: TRBD1; v_call: TRBV6-5; clone_size: -; j_call: TRBJ1-6; cdr3_nt: TGTGCCAGCAGTTACCAGACAGGGGGAAATTCACCCCTCCACTTT; cdr3_aa: CASSYQTGGNSPLHF
d_call: -; v_call: TRBV4-1; clone_size: -; j_call: TRBJ2-7; cdr3_nt: TGCGCCAGCAGCCAAGATACTCCAGGTCGAGACGAGCAGTACTTC; cdr3_aa: CASSQDTPGRDEQYF
d_call: -; v_call: TRBV6-8; clone_size: few; j_call: TRBJ1-5; cdr3_nt: TGTGCCAGCAGTTCTCAGCCCCAGCATTTT; cdr3_aa: CASSSQPQHF
d_call: -; v_call: TRBV12-3/TRBV12-4; clone_size: few; j_call: TRBJ1-4; cdr3_nt: TGTGCCAGCAGTTTAAGTACCTCTTATAATGAAAAACTGTTTTTT; cdr3_aa: CASSLSTSYNEKLFF
d_call: TRBD2; v_call: TRBV27; clone_size: -; j_call: TRBJ2-1; cdr3_nt: TGTGCCAGCAGTTTACTAGCGGGGGGGTGGAGGACCTACAATGAGCAGTTCTTC; cdr3_aa: CASSLLAGGWRTYNEQFF
d_call: TRBD1; v_call: TRBV6-6; clone_size: -; j_call: TRBJ1-4; cdr3_nt: TGTGCCAGCAGTCTATCCGGGACAGGGTATGAAAAACTGTTTTTT; cdr3_aa: CASSLSGTGYEKLFF
d_call: TRBD2; v_call: TRBV4-3; clone_size: few; j_call: TRBJ2-7; cdr3_nt: TGCGCCAGCAGCCAAGATCCCCTTAGCGGGATCTACGAGCAGTACTTC; cdr3_aa: CASSQDPLSGIYEQYF
d_call: -; v_call: TRBV4-3; clone_size: few; j_call: TRBJ2-7; cdr3_nt: TGCGCCAGCAGCCAAAACCTTCAGGGGTACGAGCAGTACTTC; cdr3_aa: CASSQNLQGYEQYF
d_call: -; v_call: TRBV11-3; clone_size: -; j_call: TRBJ2-5; cdr3_nt: TGTGCCAGCAGCTTAGCCTATTCGCTGGAGACCCAGTACTTC; cdr3_aa: CASSLAYSLETQYF
d_call: -; v_call: TRBV25-1; clone_size: -; j_call: TRBJ1-2; cdr3_nt: TGTGCCAGCAGTAAGTCGACCGTTTCAGATGGCTACACCTTC; cdr3_aa: CASSKSTVSDGYTF
d_call: TRBD1; v_call: TRBV4-2; clone_size: -; j_call: TRBJ2-7; cdr3_nt: TGTGCCAGCAGCCAAGAGGTTGGGACAGGAGGCTACGAGCAGTACTTC; cdr3_aa: CASSQEVGTGGYEQYF
d_call: TRBD2; v_call: TRBV7-3; clone_size: few; j_call: TRBJ2-1; cdr3_nt: TGTGCCAGCAGCTTAACTAGCGGGGGGGTCTATGAGCAGTTCTTC; cdr3_aa: CASSLTSGGVYEQFF
d_call: -; v_call: TRBV28; clone_size: few; j_call: TRBJ2-6; cdr3_nt: TGTGCCAGCAGTCAGTTCCGAAATGGGGCCAACGTCCTGACTTTC; cdr3_aa: CASSQFRNGANVLTF
d_call: -; v_call: TRBV24-1; clone_size: -; j_call: TRBJ1-5; cdr3_nt: TGTGCCACCAGTGATCCGCATCAGCCCCAGCATTTT; cdr3_aa: CATSDPHQPQHF
d_call: -; v_call: TRBV12-3/TRBV12-4; clone_size: -; j_call: TRBJ1-2; cdr3_nt: TGTGCCAGCAGTCCCCTCATCGACAGGAACTATGGCTACACCTTC; cdr3_aa: CASSPLIDRNYGYTF
d_call: -; v_call: TRBV5-1; clone_size: -; j_call: TRBJ2-6; cdr3_nt: TGCGCCAGCAGCACAAGTACCGGGCCCAGCTCTGGGGCCAACGTCCTGACTTTC; cdr3_aa: CASSTSTGPSSGANVLTF
d_call: -; v_call: TRBV29-1; clone_size: few; j_call: TRBJ2-5; cdr3_nt: TGCAGCGTTGAATTAGGGGGAGAGACCCAGTACTTC; cdr3_aa: CSVELGGETQYF
d_call: -; v_call: TRBV5-1; clone_size: -; j_call: TRBJ1-1; cdr3_nt: TGCGCCAGCAGCTTGAGTATCGGCCCCATGGACACTGAAGCTTTCTTT; cdr3_aa: CASSLSIGPMDTEAFF
d_call: -; v_call: TRBV12-3/TRBV12-4; clone_size: few; j_call: TRBJ1-1; cdr3_nt: TGTGCCAGCAGTTTTCAGGGACCGAACACTGAAGCTTTCTTT; cdr3_aa: CASSFQGPNTEAFF
d_call: -; v_call: TRBV12-3/TRBV12-4; clone_size: -; j_call: TRBJ1-4; cdr3_nt: TGTGCCAGCAGCCCCGGAGGCAGGGCTATAGAAAAACTGTTTTTT; cdr3_aa: CASSPGGRAIEKLFF
d_call: TRBD1; v_call: TRBV29-1; clone_size: few; j_call: TRBJ1-2; cdr3_nt: TGCAGCGTTCACAGACAGGGCCTGAACTATGGCTACACCTTC; cdr3_aa: CSVHRQGLNYGYTF
d_call: -; v_call: TRBV7-2; clone_size: -; j_call: TRBJ1-4; cdr3_nt: TGTGCTAGCAGCCCCCTCGAGTGGGCCTCTGAAAAACTGTTTTTT; cdr3_aa: CASSPLEWASEKLFF
d_call: -; v_call: TRBV9; clone_size: few; j_call: TRBJ1-1; cdr3_nt: TGTGCCAGCAGCGTCACAGATATTCGGGGGCGTTCTGAAGCTTTCTTT; cdr3_aa: CASSVTDIRGRSEAFF
d_call: TRBD2; v_call: TRBV6-6; clone_size: few; j_call: TRBJ2-5; cdr3_nt: TGTGCCAGCAGTATAGCGGGAGCGGGGACCCAGTACTTC; cdr3_aa: CASSIAGAGTQYF
d_call: TRBD2; v_call: TRBV4-1; clone_size: -; j_call: TRBJ2-1; cdr3_nt: TGCGCCAGCAGCCAAGCCTGGAGTGGCGGGGGGCCCCACAATGAGCAGTTCTTC; cdr3_aa: CASSQAWSGGGPHNEQFF
d_call: TRBD2; v_call: TRBV20-1; clone_size: once; j_call: TRBJ2-5; cdr3_nt: TGCAGTGTCCCCGGGACTAGCGTTTACAATGAGCAGTACTTC; cdr3_aa: CSVPGTSVYNEQYF
d_call: TRBD1; v_call: TRBV7-2; clone_size: -; j_call: TRBJ2-7; cdr3_nt: TGCGCCAGCAGCCCGGACAGGTCCACCCTCTACGGGCAGTACTTC; cdr3_aa: CASSPDRSTLYGQYF
d_call: TRBD2; v_call: TRBV20-1; clone_size: -; j_call: TRBJ2-3; cdr3_nt: TGCAGTGCTAGAGATAGGGCCGGGACTAGTAGTATAGACACGCAGTATTTT; cdr3_aa: CSARDRAGTSSIDTQYF
d_call: -; v_call: TRBV29-1; clone_size: -; j_call: TRBJ2-3; cdr3_nt: TGCAGCGTTGATCCTTCGGATACGCAGTATTTT; cdr3_aa: CSVDPSDTQYF
d_call: -; v_call: TRBV5-1; clone_size: -; j_call: TRBJ1-1; cdr3_nt: TGCGCCAGCAGCTTGTGGGGCGGGGAAAGGGAGACTGAAGCTTTCTTT; cdr3_aa: CASSLWGGERETEAFF
d_call: TRBD2; v_call: TRBV7-2; clone_size: few; j_call: TRBJ2-1; cdr3_nt: TGTGCCAGCAGCTTTATCAGCGGGGGGGCGTGGAATGAGCAGTTCTTC; cdr3_aa: CASSFISGGAWNEQFF
d_call: -; v_call: TRBV6-6; clone_size: -; j_call: TRBJ2-3; cdr3_nt: TGTGCCAGCAGTTACTCGGGCAGGGGAGGGCCAGATACGCAGTATTTT; cdr3_aa: CASSYSGRGGPDTQYF
d_call: -; v_call: TRBV4-1; clone_size: -; j_call: TRBJ1-4; cdr3_nt: TGCGCCAGCAGCCAAGTGAAGCTTCGGGGGGTTCGTGAAAAACTGTTTTTT; cdr3_aa: CASSQVKLRGVREKLFF
d_call: TRBD2; v_call: TRBV7-2; clone_size: few; j_call: TRBJ2-1; cdr3_nt: TGTGCCAGCACCCCCGGGGGGACTAGGAGCTACAATGAGCAGTTCTTC; cdr3_aa: CASTPGGTRSYNEQFF
d_call: TRBD1; v_call: TRBV7-2; clone_size: -; j_call: TRBJ2-1; cdr3_nt: TGTGCCAGCAGCTTTAGGTTGAGGGACAGGGTATTCAATGAGCAGTTCTTC; cdr3_aa: CASSFRLRDRVFNEQFF
d_call: TRBD1; v_call: TRBV11-2; clone_size: -; j_call: TRBJ1-4; cdr3_nt: TGTGCCAGCAGCTTCACAGGGGGTTATGTAACTAATGAAAAACTGTTTTTT; cdr3_aa: CASSFTGGYVTNEKLFF
d_call: -; v_call: TRBV5-5; clone_size: -; j_call: TRBJ1-4; cdr3_nt: TGTGCCAGCAGCTGGAGGTGGGCAACTAATGAAAAACTGTTTTTT; cdr3_aa: CASSWRWATNEKLFF
d_call: -; v_call: TRBV7-3; clone_size: -; j_call: TRBJ1-1; cdr3_nt: TGTGCCAGCAGCCGGTCCCTCATGGGCACTGAAGCTTTCTTT; cdr3_aa: CASSRSLMGTEAFF
d_call: -; v_call: TRBV21-1; clone_size: -; j_call: TRBJ2-1; cdr3_nt: TGTGCCAGCCATAGACCGGGACTAGCGGGGGATCTGCCCTACAATGAGCAGTTCTTC; cdr3_aa: CASHRPGLAGDLPYNEQFF
d_call: -; v_call: TRBV15; clone_size: -; j_call: TRBJ2-5; cdr3_nt: TGTGCCACCAGCAGTGGCTGGGGTCAAGAGACCCAGTACTTC; cdr3_aa: CATSSGWGQETQYF
d_call: -; v_call: TRBV20-1; clone_size: few; j_call: TRBJ2-1; cdr3_nt: TGCAGTGCTTCAACCTTGAGGGACTCCTACAATGAGCAGTTCTTC; cdr3_aa: CSASTLRDSYNEQFF
d_call: -; v_call: TRBV4-1; clone_size: -; j_call: TRBJ1-2; cdr3_nt: TGCGCCAGCAGCCGCACGTTAAGCCCTCCCTTACGCTATGGCTACACCTTC; cdr3_aa: CASSRTLSPPLRYGYTF
d_call: -; v_call: TRBV5-1; clone_size: -; j_call: TRBJ2-7; cdr3_nt: TGCGCCAGCAGCTTGGCGTATTCCCCCGAGCAGTACTTC; cdr3_aa: CASSLAYSPEQYF
d_call: -; v_call: TRBV4-3; clone_size: many; j_call: TRBJ1-6; cdr3_nt: TGCGCCAGCAGCCTCGGTACCAATTCACCCCTCCACTTT; cdr3_aa: CASSLGTNSPLHF
d_call: TRBD2; v_call: TRBV20-1; clone_size: few; j_call: TRBJ2-3; cdr3_nt: TGCAGTGCCGATCCGGGACTAGCGGGTCTTACAGATACGCAGTATTTT; cdr3_aa: CSADPGLAGLTDTQYF
d_call: TRBD1; v_call: TRBV6-5; clone_size: -; j_call: TRBJ2-5; cdr3_nt: TGTGCCAGCAGTTACACCAGGGGGGAGACCCAGTACTTC; cdr3_aa: CASSYTRGETQYF
d_call: TRBD1; v_call: TRBV5-6; clone_size: -; j_call: TRBJ1-2; cdr3_nt: TGTGCCAGTAGTAACCAAGAGGACAGGCTAATCTATGGCTACACCTTC; cdr3_aa: CASSNQEDRLIYGYTF
d_call: TRBD1; v_call: TRBV10-3; clone_size: few; j_call: TRBJ2-7; cdr3_nt: TGTGCCATCGACGGGGGACAGGGGACTTACGAGCAGTACTTC; cdr3_aa: CAIDGGQGTYEQYF